One T cell receptor (beta chain) is described in this entry. The CDR3 is made up of 16 amino acids. CDR1 and CDR2 (germline): MNHEY, SMNVEV (reference sequence). The V end lost 3 bases, the J end lost 0 bases, and 9 bases lay between the germline ends. Profiled with immunoSEQ multiplex PCR; TCRdb holds only in-frame clones, not every one. The sample lists around 95,000 clones; 70% to 90% were seen once. The entry originates in a study of control samples from healthy donors and cancer patients. This TCR was sampled from a man between 25 and 39 years old in good health. Sequencing used blood. The rearrangement links TRBV27 to TRBJ2-6, with unresolved D. CDR3 in DNA: TGTGCCAGCAGTTTTGACACGAGCTCTGGGGCCAACGTCCTGACTTTC. Amino acid sequence: CASSFDTSSGANVLTF.